Each of the 3 T cell receptor beta chains below was sequenced from the same sample in a study of CXCR3-negative and CXCR3-positive naive CD8 T cells. Broader study findings: TRB CDR3s were more hydrophobic in CXCR3-positive than in CXCR3-negative naive cells.

5' RACE with UMI labels generated the TRB cDNA libraries. Reprocessing the 5' RACE reads, TCRdb reports a single entry for every CDR3 protein and omits DNA. This sample contains under 150,000 distinct CDR3 sequences. Antigen specificity for these receptors is unknown. Material: naive CXCR3+ CD8+ T cells from blood. Noted subset: CD45RO-CCR7+CD27+CD95- naive CD8+ T cells expressing CXCR3 (TNR3+). These receptors came from a human donor in good health. Some clones in this sample may be carry-over from other donors' samples.

The chain carries TRBV12-3 or TRBV12-4 and TRBJ1-1. CDR3 length: 14 amino acids. The CDR3 sequence is CASSPRLGGTEAFF.

The gene calls are TRBV11-2 and TRBJ2-7; there is no DNA to check the TCRdb D call of TRBD2. Germline loops: CDR1 SGHAT, CDR2 FQNNGV. There are 13 residues in the CDR3. The CDR3 loop is CASSLERDYEQYF.

This chain links TRBV29-1 with TRBJ1-1; the D call of TRBD1 rests on TCRdb alone, since no DNA is present to check it. The CDR3 runs 14 residues. Germline CDR1 and CDR2: SQVTM and ANQGSEA. This CDR3 reads CSVRGGDSGTEAFF.